This T cell receptor beta chain was sequenced for a study of T cells in localized non-small cell lung cancer. Findings and limits, study-wide: The highest T cell clonality was in uninvolved adjacent lung, above tumor. Analysis by sequencing included only one tumor region, so heterogeneity remains possible.

As to this clone: Its antigen remains unknown.

CDR1 is MNHEY, CDR2 SMNVEV, per germline (reference sequence). This CDR3 is built from 17 residues. Deletions cut 3 bases from V and 2 bases from J, with 17 bases between. Measured with immunoSEQ multiplex PCR; TCRdb has only the in-frame clones, and not every one. The sample includes tens of thousands of clones, 75% to 90% of them seen just once. This material consisted of peripheral blood, taken before any cancer treatment. The chain couples TRBV27 to TRBJ1-5; possibly TRBD1 for D (6 bases). This TCR was sampled from a woman aged 35-75 years with stage I lung adenocarcinoma. Here the CDR3 reads CASSLGVAGGGNQPQHF. The DNA for the CDR3 is TGTGCCAGCAGTTTGGGTGTGGCCGGGGGCGGCAATCAGCCCCAGCATTTT.